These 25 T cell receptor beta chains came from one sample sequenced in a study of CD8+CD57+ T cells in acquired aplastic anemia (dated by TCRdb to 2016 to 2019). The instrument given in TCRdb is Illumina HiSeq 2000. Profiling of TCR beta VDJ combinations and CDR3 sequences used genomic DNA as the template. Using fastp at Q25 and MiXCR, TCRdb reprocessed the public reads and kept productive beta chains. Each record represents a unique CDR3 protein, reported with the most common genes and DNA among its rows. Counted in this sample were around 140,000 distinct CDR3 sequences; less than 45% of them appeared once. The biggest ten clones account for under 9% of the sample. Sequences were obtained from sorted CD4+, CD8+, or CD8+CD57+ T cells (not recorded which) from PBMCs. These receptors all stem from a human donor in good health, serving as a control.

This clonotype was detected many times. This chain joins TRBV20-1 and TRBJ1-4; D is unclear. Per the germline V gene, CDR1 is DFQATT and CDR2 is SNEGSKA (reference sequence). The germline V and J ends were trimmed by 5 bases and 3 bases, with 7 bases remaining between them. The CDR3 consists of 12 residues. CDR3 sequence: CSAPGPNEKLFF. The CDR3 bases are TGCAGTGCTCCAGGCCCTAATGAAAAACTGTTTTTT.

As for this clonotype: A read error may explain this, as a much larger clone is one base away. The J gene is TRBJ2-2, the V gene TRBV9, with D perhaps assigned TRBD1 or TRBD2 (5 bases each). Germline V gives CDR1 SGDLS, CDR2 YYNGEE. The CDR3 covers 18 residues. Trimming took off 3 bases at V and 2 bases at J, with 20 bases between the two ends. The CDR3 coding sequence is TGTGCCAGCAGCGCATCCGGGACCAACTCATACAACACCGGGGAGCTGTTTTTT. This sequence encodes CASSASGTNSYNTGELFF.

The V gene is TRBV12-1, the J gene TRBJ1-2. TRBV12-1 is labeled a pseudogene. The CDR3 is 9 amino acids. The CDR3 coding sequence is TGTGCCAGCAAAGGGCCTCACACCTTC. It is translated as CASKGPHTF.

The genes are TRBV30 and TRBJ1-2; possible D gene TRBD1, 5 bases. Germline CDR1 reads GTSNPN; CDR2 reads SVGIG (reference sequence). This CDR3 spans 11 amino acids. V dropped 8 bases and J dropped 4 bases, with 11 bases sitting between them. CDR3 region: CAGSGFYGYTF. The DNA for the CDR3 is TGTGCCGGCTCAGGGTTCTATGGCTACACCTTC.

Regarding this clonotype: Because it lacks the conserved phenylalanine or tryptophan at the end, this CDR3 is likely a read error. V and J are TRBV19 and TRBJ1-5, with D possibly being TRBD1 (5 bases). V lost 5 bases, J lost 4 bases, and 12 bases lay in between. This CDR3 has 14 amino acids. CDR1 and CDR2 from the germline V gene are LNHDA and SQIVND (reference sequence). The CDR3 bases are TGTGCCAGTAGTGTTGACAGATTTAATCAGCCCCAGCATTCT. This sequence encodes CASSVDRFNQPQHS.

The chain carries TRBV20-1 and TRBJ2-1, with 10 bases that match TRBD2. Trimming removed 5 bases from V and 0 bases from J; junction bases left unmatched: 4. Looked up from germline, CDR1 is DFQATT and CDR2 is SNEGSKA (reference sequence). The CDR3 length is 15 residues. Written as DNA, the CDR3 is TGCAGTGCTCCCCTAGCGGGGGTCTCCTACAATGAGCAGTTCTTC. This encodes CSAPLAGVSYNEQFF.

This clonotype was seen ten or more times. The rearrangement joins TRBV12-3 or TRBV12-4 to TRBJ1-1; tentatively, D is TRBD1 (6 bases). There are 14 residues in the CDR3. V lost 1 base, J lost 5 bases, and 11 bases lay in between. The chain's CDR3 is CASSLVGQGTEAFF. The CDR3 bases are TGTGCCAGCAGTTTAGTTGGGCAGGGGACTGAAGCTTTCTTT.

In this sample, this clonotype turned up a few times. The CDR3 nucleotides read TGTGCCAGCAGCCAAGTCGGGAAGGCGGGGAGGGGTACTGAAGCTTTCTTT. It yields the protein CASSQVGKAGRGTEAFF. V usage is TRBV3-1 and J usage is TRBJ1-1; possible D gene TRBD1, 5 bases. Germline assignment: CDR1 LGHDT and CDR2 YNNKEL (reference sequence). V lost 1 base, J lost 5 bases, and 20 bases lay in between. The CDR3 runs to 17 residues.

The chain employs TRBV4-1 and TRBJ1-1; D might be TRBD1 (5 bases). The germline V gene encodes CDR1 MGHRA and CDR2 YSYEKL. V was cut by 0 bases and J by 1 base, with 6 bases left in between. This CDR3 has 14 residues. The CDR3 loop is CASSQDRENTEAFF. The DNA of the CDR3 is TGCGCCAGCAGCCAAGACAGGGAGAACACTGAAGCTTTCTTT.

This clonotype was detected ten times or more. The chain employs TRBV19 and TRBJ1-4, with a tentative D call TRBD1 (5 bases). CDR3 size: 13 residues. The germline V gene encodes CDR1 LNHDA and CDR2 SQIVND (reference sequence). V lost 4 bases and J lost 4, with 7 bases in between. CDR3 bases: TGTGCCAGTAGTAAGACAGTTAATGAAAAACTGTTTTTT. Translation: CASSKTVNEKLFF.

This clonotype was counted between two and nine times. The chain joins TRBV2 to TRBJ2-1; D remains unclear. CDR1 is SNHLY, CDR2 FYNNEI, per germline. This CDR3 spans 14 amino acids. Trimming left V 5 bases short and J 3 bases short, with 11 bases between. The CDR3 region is CASSPTSFYNEQFF. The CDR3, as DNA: TGTGCCAGCAGTCCGACGTCGTTCTACAATGAGCAGTTCTTC. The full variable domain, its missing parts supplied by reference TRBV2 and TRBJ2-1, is EPEVTQTPSHQVTQMGQEVILRCVPISNHLYFYWYRQILGQKVEFLVSFYNNEISEKSEIFDDQFSVERPDGSNFTLKIRSTKLEDSAMYFCASSPTSFYNEQFFGPGTRLTVL.

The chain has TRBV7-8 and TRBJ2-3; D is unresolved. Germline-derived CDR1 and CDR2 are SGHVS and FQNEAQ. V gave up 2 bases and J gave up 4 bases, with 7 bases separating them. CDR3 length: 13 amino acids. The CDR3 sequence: CASSLTGPDTQYF. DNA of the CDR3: TGTGCCAGCAGCTTAACGGGTCCAGATACGCAGTATTTT.

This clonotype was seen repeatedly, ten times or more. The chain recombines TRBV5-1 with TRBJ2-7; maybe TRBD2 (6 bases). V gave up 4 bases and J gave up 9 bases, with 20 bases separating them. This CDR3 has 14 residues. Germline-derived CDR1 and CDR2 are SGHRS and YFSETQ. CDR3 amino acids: CASSPGIAALPQYF. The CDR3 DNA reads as TGCGCCAGCAGCCCCGGGATAGCGGCTCTCCCGCAGTACTTC.

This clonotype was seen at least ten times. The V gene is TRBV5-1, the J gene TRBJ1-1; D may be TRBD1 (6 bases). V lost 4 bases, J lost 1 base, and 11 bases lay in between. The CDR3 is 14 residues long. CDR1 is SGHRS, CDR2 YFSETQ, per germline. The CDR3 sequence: CASSPGHQNTEAFF. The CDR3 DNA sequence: TGCGCCAGCAGCCCGGGACACCAGAACACTGAAGCTTTCTTT.

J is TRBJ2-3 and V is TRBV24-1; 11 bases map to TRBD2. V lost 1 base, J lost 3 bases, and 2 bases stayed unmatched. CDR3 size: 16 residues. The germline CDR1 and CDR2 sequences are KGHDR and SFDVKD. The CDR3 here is CATSDFWTSGTDTQYF. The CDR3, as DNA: TGTGCCACCAGTGATTTCTGGACTAGCGGGACAGATACGCAGTATTTT.

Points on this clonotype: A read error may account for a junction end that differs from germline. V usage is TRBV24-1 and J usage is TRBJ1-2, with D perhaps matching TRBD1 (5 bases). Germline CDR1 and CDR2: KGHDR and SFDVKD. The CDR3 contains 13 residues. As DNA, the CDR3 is TGTGCCACCAGCGATTTGCAGGGCTATGGCTACACCTTC. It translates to CATSDLQGYGYTF.

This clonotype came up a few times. The CDR3 sequence: CASSQARLANQETQYF. The CDR3 nucleotides are TGTGCCAGCAGCCAGGCCCGACTAGCGAACCAAGAGACCCAGTACTTC. The chain couples TRBV3-1 to TRBJ2-5, with 8 bases lining up with TRBD2. Germline V gene lookup returns CDR1 LGHDT and CDR2 YNNKEL (reference sequence). V trimming: 3 bases; J trimming: 0 bases; junction bases outside the gene matches: 6. The CDR3 is made up of 16 amino acids.

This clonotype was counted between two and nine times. CDR3 residues: CASSSGPPDRGTDTQYF. Here the CDR3 DNA reads TGTGCCAGCAGTTCTGGACCTCCGGACAGGGGCACAGATACGCAGTATTTT. This chain joins TRBV2 and TRBJ2-3; 8 bases align to TRBD1. With 5 bases clipped from V and 1 base from J, the junction kept 11 bases outside the gene matches. Germline V gives CDR1 SNHLY, CDR2 FYNNEI. The CDR3 consists of 17 residues.

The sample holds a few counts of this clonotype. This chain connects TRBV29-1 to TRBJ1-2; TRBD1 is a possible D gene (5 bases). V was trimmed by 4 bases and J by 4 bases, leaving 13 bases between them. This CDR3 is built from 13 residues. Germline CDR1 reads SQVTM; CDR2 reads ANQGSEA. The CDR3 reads CSVAPRESYGYTF. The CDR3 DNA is TGCAGCGTTGCGCCCAGGGAGAGCTATGGCTACACCTTC.

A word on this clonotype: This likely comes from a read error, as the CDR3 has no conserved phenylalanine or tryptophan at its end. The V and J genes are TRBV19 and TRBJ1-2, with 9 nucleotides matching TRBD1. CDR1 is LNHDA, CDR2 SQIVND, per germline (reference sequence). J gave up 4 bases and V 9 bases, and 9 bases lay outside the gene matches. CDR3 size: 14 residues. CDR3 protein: CASSRDRDSYGYTL. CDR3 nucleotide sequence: TGTGCCAGCTCCAGGGACAGGGACTCCTATGGCTACACCTTA.

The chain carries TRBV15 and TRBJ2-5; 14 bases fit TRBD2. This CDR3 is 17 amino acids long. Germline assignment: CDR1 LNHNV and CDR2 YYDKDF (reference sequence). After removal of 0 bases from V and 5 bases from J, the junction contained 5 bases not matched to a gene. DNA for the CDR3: TGTGCCACCAGCAGAGATGAGACTAGCGGGGGGGTTGAGACCCAGTACTTC. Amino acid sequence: CATSRDETSGGVETQYF.

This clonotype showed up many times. CDR3: CASSPDTYEQYF. The CDR3, as DNA: TGCGCCAGCAGCCCGGACACCTACGAGCAGTACTTC. The rearrangement joins TRBV5-1 to TRBJ2-7, with a tentative D call TRBD1 (5 bases). CDR3 length: 12 amino acids. CDR1 SGHRS and CDR2 YFSETQ come from the germline V gene. V gave up 4 bases and J gave up 2 bases, with 7 bases separating them.

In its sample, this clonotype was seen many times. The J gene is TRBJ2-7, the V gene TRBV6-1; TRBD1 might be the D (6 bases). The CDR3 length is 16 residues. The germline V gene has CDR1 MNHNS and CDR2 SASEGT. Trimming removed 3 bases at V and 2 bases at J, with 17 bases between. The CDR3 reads CASSDFNRDTPYEQYF. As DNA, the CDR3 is TGTGCCAGCAGTGATTTCAATAGGGACACCCCCTACGAGCAGTACTTC.

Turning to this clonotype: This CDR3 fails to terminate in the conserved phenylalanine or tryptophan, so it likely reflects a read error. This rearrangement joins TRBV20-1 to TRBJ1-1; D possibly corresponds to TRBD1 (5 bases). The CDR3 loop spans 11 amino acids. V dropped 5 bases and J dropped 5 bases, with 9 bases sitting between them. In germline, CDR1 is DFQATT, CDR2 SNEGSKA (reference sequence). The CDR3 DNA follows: TGCAGTGCTTGGGCAGGGACTGAAGCTTTCCCT. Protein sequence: CSAWAGTEAFP.

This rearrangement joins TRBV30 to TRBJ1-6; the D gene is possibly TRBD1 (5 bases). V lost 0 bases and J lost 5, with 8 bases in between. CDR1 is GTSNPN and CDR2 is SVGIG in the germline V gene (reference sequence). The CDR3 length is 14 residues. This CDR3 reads CAWSVRRDNSPLHF. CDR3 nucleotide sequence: TGTGCCTGGAGTGTACGCAGGGATAATTCACCCCTCCACTTT.